The clone carrying this T cell receptor (beta chain) was recorded at least ten times. The antigen is unknown. This record comes from a study of T cells in Graves' hyperthyroidism and ophthalmopathy. Study background: The blood sample was taken at first diagnosis, before treatment began.

TCR beta CDR3 sequences were amplified from RNA transcripts. Using the HTBI primer set, a first-round RT-PCR was run on the TCR CDR3. TCRdb itself ran the multiplex PCR reads through MiXCR, one entry per CDR3 protein. The profile shows 600,000 or so distinct CDR3 sequences, around 15% of them singletons. Study-wide findings and caveats: The model's output predicted ophthalmopathy at a median of roughly 6.9 months prior to onset.

The germline CDR1 and CDR2 sequences are LNHNV and YYDKDF (reference sequence). The CDR3 is 17 amino acids. V was trimmed by 0 bases and J by 3 bases, leaving 18 bases between them. V usage is TRBV15 and J usage is TRBJ2-7, with D perhaps matching TRBD1 (6 bases). Sequencing was performed on blood. This clonotype was sampled from a woman aged 45-60 years with Graves' ophthalmopathy. This CDR3 is CATSRDQKQGFYYEQYF. The CDR3 nucleotides read TGTGCCACCAGCAGAGATCAAAAACAGGGCTTCTACTACGAGCAGTACTTC.